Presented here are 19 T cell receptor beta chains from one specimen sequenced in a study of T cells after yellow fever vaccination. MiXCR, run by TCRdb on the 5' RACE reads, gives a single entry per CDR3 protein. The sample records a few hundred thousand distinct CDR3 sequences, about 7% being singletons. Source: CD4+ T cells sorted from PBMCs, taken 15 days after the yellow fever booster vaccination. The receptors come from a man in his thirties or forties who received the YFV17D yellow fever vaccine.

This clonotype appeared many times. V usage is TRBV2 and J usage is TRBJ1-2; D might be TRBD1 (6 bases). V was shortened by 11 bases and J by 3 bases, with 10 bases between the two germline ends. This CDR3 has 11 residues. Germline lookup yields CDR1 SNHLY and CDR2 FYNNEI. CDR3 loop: CAHHRDYGYTF. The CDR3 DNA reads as TGTGCCCATCACAGGGACTATGGCTACACCTTC.

The CDR3 DNA is TGTGCCAGCACGTGGGGACATGGGGAATACACCTTC. This gives the protein CASTWGHGEYTF. V usage is TRBV2 and J usage is TRBJ1-2, with D possibly being TRBD1 (6 bases). Trimming took off 7 bases at V and 11 bases at J, with 17 bases between the two ends. Germline V gene lookup returns CDR1 SNHLY and CDR2 FYNNEI. The CDR3 is 12 residues long.

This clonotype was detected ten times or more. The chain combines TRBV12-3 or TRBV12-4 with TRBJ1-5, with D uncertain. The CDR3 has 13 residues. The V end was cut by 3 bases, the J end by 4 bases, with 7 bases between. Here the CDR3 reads CASSFVGNQPQHF. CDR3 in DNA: TGTGCCAGCAGTTTTGTGGGGAATCAGCCCCAGCATTTT.

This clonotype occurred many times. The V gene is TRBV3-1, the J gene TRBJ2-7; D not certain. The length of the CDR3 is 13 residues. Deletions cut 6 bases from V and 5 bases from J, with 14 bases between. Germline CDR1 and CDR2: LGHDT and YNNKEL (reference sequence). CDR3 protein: CASRLSRVHEQYF. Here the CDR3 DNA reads TGTGCCAGCAGGCTAAGTAGGGTCCACGAGCAGTACTTC.

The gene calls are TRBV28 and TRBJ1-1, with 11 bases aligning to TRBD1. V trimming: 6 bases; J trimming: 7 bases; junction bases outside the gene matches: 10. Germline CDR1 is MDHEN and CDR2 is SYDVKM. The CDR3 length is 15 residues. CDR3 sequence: CASRRTGQGGDEAFF. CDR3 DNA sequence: TGTGCCAGCAGAAGAACGGGACAGGGGGGGGATGAAGCTTTCTTT.

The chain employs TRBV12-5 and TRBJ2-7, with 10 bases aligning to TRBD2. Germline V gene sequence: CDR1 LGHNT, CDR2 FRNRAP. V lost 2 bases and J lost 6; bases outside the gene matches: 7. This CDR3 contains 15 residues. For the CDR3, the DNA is TGTGCTAGTGGTTTGTGGATAGCGGGAGGCGGCGAGCAGTACTTC. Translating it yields CASGLWIAGGGEQYF.

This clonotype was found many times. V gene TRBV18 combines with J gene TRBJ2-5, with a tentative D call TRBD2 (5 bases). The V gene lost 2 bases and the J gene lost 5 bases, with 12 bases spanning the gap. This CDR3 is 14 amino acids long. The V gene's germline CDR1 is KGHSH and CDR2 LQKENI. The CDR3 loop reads CASSPMGSPETQYF. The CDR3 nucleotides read TGTGCCAGCTCACCAATGGGGAGTCCGGAGACCCAGTACTTC.

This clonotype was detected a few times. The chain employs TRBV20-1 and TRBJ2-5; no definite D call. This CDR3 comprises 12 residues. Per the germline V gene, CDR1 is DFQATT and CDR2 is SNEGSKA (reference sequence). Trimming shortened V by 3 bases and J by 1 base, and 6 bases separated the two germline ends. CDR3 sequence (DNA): TGCAGTGCTAGCGGGCTCCAAGAGACCCAGTACTTC. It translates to CSASGLQETQYF.

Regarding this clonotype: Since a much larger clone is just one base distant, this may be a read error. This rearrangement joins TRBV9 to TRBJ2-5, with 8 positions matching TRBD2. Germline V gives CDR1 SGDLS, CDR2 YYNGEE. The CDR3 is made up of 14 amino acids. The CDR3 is CTSAGGLAGETQYF. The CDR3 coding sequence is TGTACCAGCGCTGGGGGGCTAGCGGGTGAGACCCAGTACTTC.

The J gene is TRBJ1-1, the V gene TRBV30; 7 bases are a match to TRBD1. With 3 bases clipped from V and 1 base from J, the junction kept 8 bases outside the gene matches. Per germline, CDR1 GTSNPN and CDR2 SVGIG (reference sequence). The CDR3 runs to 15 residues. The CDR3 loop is CAWRVGTARNTEAFF. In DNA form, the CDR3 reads TGTGCCTGGAGGGTAGGGACAGCTAGGAACACTGAAGCTTTCTTT.

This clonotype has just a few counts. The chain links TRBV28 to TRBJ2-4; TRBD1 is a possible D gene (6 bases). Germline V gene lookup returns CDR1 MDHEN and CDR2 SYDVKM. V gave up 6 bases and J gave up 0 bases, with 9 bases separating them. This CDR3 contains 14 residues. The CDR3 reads CASRDSLAKNIQYF. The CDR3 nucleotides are TGTGCCAGCAGGGACAGCTTAGCCAAAAACATTCAGTACTTC. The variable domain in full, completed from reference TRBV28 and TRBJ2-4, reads DVKVTQSSRYLVKRTGEKVFLECVQDMDHENMFWYRQDPGLGLRLIYFSYDVKMKEKGDIPEGYSVSREKKERFSLILESASTNQTSMYLCASRDSLAKNIQYFGAGTRLSVL.

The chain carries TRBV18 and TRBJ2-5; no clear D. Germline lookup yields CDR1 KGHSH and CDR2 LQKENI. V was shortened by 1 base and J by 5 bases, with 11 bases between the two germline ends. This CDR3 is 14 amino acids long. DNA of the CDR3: TGTGCCAGCTCACCACTCTCGGTTTTGGAGACCCAGTACTTC. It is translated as CASSPLSVLETQYF.

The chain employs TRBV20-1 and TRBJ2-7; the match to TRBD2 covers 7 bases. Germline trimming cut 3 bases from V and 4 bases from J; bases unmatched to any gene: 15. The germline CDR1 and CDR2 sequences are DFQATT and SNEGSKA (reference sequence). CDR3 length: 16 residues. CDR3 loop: CSASAEGAGVWYEQYF. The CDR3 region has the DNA TGCAGTGCTAGCGCGGAGGGCGCGGGAGTGTGGTACGAGCAGTACTTC.

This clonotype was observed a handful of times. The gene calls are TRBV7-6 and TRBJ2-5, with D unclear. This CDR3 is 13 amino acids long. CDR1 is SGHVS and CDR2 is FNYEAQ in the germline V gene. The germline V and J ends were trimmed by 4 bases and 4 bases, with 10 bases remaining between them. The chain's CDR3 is CASSSTTRETQYF. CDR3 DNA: TGTGCCAGCAGCTCGACCACTCGAGAGACCCAGTACTTC.

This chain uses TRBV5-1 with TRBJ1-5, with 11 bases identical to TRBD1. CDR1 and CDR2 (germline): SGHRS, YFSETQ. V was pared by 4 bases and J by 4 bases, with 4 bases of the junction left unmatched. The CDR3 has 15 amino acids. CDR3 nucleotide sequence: TGCGCCAGCAGCATTGGGACAGGGGGAAATCAGCCCCAGCATTTT. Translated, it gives CASSIGTGGNQPQHF.

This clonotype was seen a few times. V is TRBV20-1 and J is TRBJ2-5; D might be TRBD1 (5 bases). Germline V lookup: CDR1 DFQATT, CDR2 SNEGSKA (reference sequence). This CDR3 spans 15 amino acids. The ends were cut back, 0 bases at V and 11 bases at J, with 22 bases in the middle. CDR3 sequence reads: CSARDTPEWGAIQYF. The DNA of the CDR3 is TGCAGTGCTAGAGATACCCCAGAGTGGGGCGCTATTCAGTACTTC.

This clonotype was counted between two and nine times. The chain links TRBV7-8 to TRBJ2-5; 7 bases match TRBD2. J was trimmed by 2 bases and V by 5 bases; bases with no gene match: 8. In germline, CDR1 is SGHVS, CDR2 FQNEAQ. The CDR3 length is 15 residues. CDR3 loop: CASSPYLAVQETQYF. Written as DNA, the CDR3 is TGTGCCAGCAGCCCCTATCTAGCGGTTCAAGAGACCCAGTACTTC.

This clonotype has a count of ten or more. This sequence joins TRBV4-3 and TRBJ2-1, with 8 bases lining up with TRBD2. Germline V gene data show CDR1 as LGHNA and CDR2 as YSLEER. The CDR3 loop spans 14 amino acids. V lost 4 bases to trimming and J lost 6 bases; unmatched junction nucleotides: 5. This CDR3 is CASSRWTSLNEQFF. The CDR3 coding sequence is TGCGCCAGCAGCCGCTGGACTAGCCTCAATGAGCAGTTCTTC.

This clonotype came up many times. The chain's CDR3 is CASSFGSRETQYF. CDR3 in DNA: TGTGCCAGCAGTTTTGGATCCCGGGAGACCCAGTACTTC. The rearrangement joins TRBV27 to TRBJ2-5; no reliable D call. Germline V gene data show CDR1 as MNHEY and CDR2 as SMNVEV (reference sequence). V was clipped by 3 bases and J by 5 bases, with 10 bases between them. The CDR3 totals 13 residues.